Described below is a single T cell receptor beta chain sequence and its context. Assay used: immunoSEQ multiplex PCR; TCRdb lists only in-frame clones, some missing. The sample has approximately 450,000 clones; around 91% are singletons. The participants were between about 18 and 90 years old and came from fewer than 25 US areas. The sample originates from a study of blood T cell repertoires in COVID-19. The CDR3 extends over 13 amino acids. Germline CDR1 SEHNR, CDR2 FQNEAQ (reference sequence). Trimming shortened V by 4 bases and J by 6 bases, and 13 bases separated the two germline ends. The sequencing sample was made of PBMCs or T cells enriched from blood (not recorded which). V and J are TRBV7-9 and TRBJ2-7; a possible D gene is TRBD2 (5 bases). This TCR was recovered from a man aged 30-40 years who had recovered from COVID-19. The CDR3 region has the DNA TGTGCCAGCAGCTCCTCGTGGGCGGGCGAGCAGTACTTC. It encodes CASSSSWAGEQYF.